The 16 T cell receptor beta chains listed next were all sequenced from one sample in a study of Tregs in tolerant kidney transplant recipients. Data came from immunoSEQ multiplex PCR; TCRdb stores just in-frame clones and leaves some out. Here the sample spans about 69,000 clones, roughly nine tenths being singletons. The sample consisted of CD4+ T cells from blood, taken before the transplant. The receptors come from a human donor who received a combined kidney and bone marrow transplant.

V is TRBV7-6 and J is TRBJ2-1; 9 positions match TRBD2. The CDR3 extends over 17 amino acids. The germline gives CDR1 SGHVS, CDR2 FNYEAQ. V dropped 1 base and J dropped 4; count of bases not matched to a gene: 8. CDR3 coding DNA: TGTGCCAGCAGCTTAGGTGGCGGGAGGGCGAGATACAATGAGCAGTTCTTC. Translating gives CASSLGGGRARYNEQFF.

A note on this clone: Distinct nucleotide sequences in the sample also encode this CDR3. The J gene is TRBJ1-4, the V gene TRBV6-5; D remains unclear. Germline V CDR1 and CDR2: MNHEY, SVGAGI. There are 15 residues in the CDR3. With 0 bases removed from V and 1 base from J, the gap between germline ends came to 6 bases. CDR3 in amino acids: CASSYSGVTNEKLFF. The CDR3 coding sequence is TGTGCCAGCAGTTACTCCGGGGTAACTAATGAAAAACTGTTTTTT.

This chain links TRBV7-2 with TRBJ2-1, with 8 bases matching TRBD1. There are 15 residues in the CDR3. Unmatched junction bases numbered 5, after V lost 3 bases and J lost 4 bases. Germline V lookup: CDR1 SGHTA, CDR2 FQGNSA. CDR3 in amino acids: CASSFDRGSYNEQFF. Written as DNA, the CDR3 is TGTGCCAGCAGCTTTGACAGGGGAAGTTACAATGAGCAGTTCTTC.

This clone was seen more than once but under ten times. The genes are TRBV4-2 and TRBJ2-1, with 10 bases aligning to TRBD2. Germline CDR1 is LGHNA and CDR2 is YNFKEQ. V dropped 0 bases and J dropped 6; count of bases not matched to a gene: 11. The CDR3 length is 18 residues. The CDR3 DNA reads as TGTGCCAGCAGCCAAGAAGCGTACAGCGGGAGGGGATTCAATGAGCAGTTCTTC. Translated: CASSQEAYSGRGFNEQFF.

The chain uses TRBV9 and TRBJ2-5, with D perhaps matching TRBD1 (5 bases). Trimming cost V 3 bases and J 2 bases, with 8 bases left between them. This CDR3 spans 13 amino acids. Germline V CDR1 and CDR2: SGDLS, YYNGEE. CDR3 in amino acids: CASSAGPQETQYF. The CDR3 region has the DNA TGTGCCAGCAGCGCAGGGCCACAAGAGACCCAGTACTTC.

This rearrangement joins TRBV29-1 to TRBJ2-1; TRBD2 aligns across 14 bases. The CDR3 loop spans 14 amino acids. Germline V gene lookup returns CDR1 SQVTM and CDR2 ANQGSEA. The ends lost 7 bases at V and 6 bases at J; junction bases unmatched: 5. The CDR3 region is CSGGLAGAGNEQFF. The CDR3 nucleotides read TGCAGCGGGGGACTAGCGGGAGCCGGCAATGAGCAGTTCTTC.

The CDR3 nucleotides are TGTGCCAGCAGCTTGGAGGGACAGGGGGGAGAGACCCAGTACTTC. The encoded protein is CASSLEGQGGETQYF. The rearrangement joins TRBV5-4 to TRBJ2-5; 11 bases line up with TRBD1. The CDR3 is 15 amino acids. CDR1 and CDR2 (germline): SGHNT, YYREEE (reference sequence). Unmatched junction bases numbered 2, after V lost 0 bases and J lost 4 bases.

This chain links TRBV5-6 with TRBJ2-3; D gene uncertain. Trimming removed 3 bases at V and 2 bases at J, with 4 bases between. Germline V CDR1 and CDR2: SGHDT, YYEEEE. This CDR3 has 12 residues. CDR3 DNA sequence: TGTGCCAGCAGCTCTTACACAGATACGCAGTATTTT. Translating gives CASSSYTDTQYF.

The chain combines TRBV28 with TRBJ1-5; D perhaps matches TRBD1 (6 bases). From germline, CDR1 is MDHEN and CDR2 SYDVKM. V lost 8 bases, J lost 3 bases, and 11 bases lay in between. The CDR3 covers 13 residues. Here the CDR3 reads CASRGGSNQPQHF. The CDR3, as DNA: TGTGCCAGCCGAGGGGGTTCCAATCAGCCCCAGCATTTT.

This rearrangement joins TRBV2 to TRBJ1-2, with TRBD1 identical over 9 bases. V trimming: 5 bases; J trimming: 7 bases; junction bases outside the gene matches: 8. The CDR3 is 14 amino acids. The germline V gene encodes CDR1 SNHLY and CDR2 FYNNEI. Here the CDR3 reads CASSFGQGIGGYTF. The CDR3 coding sequence is TGTGCCAGCAGTTTCGGACAGGGGATAGGTGGCTACACCTTC.

V and J are TRBV19 and TRBJ2-2; weak D call: TRBD2 (5 bases). This CDR3 comprises 15 residues. The germline gives CDR1 LNHDA, CDR2 SQIVND (reference sequence). The V end lost 3 bases, the J end lost 4 bases, and 12 bases lay between the germline ends. CDR3 amino acids: CASSIGGHGTGELFF. The CDR3 nucleotides read TGTGCCAGTAGTATCGGAGGTCATGGCACCGGGGAGCTGTTTTTT.

The chain joins TRBV21-1 to TRBJ1-2; the D call TRBD1 from the table was never checked on the DNA. TRBV21-1 is a pseudogene locus. This CDR3 spans 18 amino acids. The DNA for the CDR3 is TGTGCCAGCAGCAATAACAGGGGGCTTGGGTCTTGTCACTATGGCTACACCTTC. Protein: CASSNNRGLGSCHYGYTF.

The chain employs TRBV5-1 and TRBJ2-2; 10 bases are shared with TRBD2. The CDR3 loop spans 17 amino acids. V lost 0 bases to trimming and J lost 4 bases; unmatched junction nucleotides: 6. Germline CDR1 reads SGHRS; CDR2 reads YFSETQ. CDR3 sequence: CASSLAPSGSGTGELFF. In DNA, the CDR3 is TGCGCCAGCAGCTTGGCCCCTAGCGGGAGCGGCACCGGGGAGCTGTTTTTT.

V and J are TRBV30 and TRBJ1-1, with D hard to call. This CDR3 is 14 amino acids long. Germline CDR1 is GTSNPN and CDR2 is SVGIG (reference sequence). Trimming stripped 5 bases from V and 3 bases from J, with 16 bases between. The CDR3 DNA sequence: TGTGCCTGGGGGTCCGGGGTAGCCGACACTGAAGCTTTCTTT. It translates to CAWGSGVADTEAFF.

The V call is TRBV7-2, the J call TRBJ2-6; D call uncertain. Germline CDR1 and CDR2: SGHTA and FQGNSA. The CDR3 loop spans 13 amino acids. V lost 5 bases and J 3 bases, leaving 5 bases between the germline ends. The CDR3 DNA follows: TGTGCCAGCAGCACCTATGGGGCCAACGTCCTGACTTTC. Its translation: CASSTYGANVLTF. The full variable domain, in which reference TRBV7-2 and TRBJ2-6 provide the parts outside the CDR3, is GAGVSQSPSNKVTEKGKDVELRCDPISGHTALYWYRQSLGQGLEFLIYFQGNSAPDKSGLPSDRFSAERTGGSVSTLTIQRTQQEDSAVYLCASSTYGANVLTFGAGSRLTVL.

The V gene is TRBV2, the J gene TRBJ2-1; possibly TRBD1 for D (6 bases). V was pared by 2 bases and J by 8 bases, with 16 bases between. This CDR3 has 15 amino acids. From germline, CDR1 is SNHLY and CDR2 FYNNEI. CDR3: CASSERDNRSHEQFF. The CDR3, as DNA: TGTGCCAGCAGTGAACGGGACAACCGATCCCATGAGCAGTTCTTC.